The sequence of this T cell receptor beta chain was determined in a study of technical replicates of blood from a handful of donors (dated by TCRdb to the late 2010s). Trimming removed 5 bases from V and 7 bases from J; the gene matches leave 5 bases unexplained. Inclusive of the bounding cysteine and phenylalanine, the CDR3 is 13 residues long. Only CDR3 DNA remains: 39 bases, in frame from the first base. CDR1 MNHNY and CDR2 SVGAGI are derived from the germline V gene (reference sequence). The library was made by the immunoSEQ multiplex PCR assay. TCRdb stores this immuneACCESS table with in-frame sequences only. Part of the clones is absent; in the studies checked, under half of the shortfall reflects unresolved V genes, and no reason is known for the rest. Counted in this sample were tens of thousands of clones; around 97% of them appeared once. The top ten clonotypes cover over 0.2% of the sample.

Comment on this clone: This receptor's antigen is unknown. No per-base quality is available; no much larger clone lies one base away.

Sample: T cells isolated from PBMCs. The sequence is built from TRBV6-6 and TRBJ1-5, with 7 bases matching TRBD1. This sequence originates from a human donor in good health. This receptor carries the CDR3 CASSDRVSQPQHF. The DNA reads TGTGCCAGCAGTGACAGGGTGTCACAGCCCCAGCATTTT.